This T cell receptor beta chain was recovered during a study of T-cell memory formation after mild COVID-19. Whole-study results and caveats: The study detected some responding clones in pre-infection memory, suggesting cross-reactive memory joined.

TCRdb fed the 5' RACE reads into MiXCR, producing one record per CDR3 protein. This table has under 60,000 distinct CDR3 sequences, 9.3% appearing once. The CDR3 is 14 amino acids. Trimming took 3 bases from V and 7 from J; bases not matched to a gene: 8. Germline CDR1 KGHSH, CDR2 LQKENI. There are many counts of this clonotype. The antigen is not known. The TCR comes from an adult woman who had mild COVID-19 (a few samples of this study predate the infection). Cell type and time point are not known. Sequenced: PBMCs or a T cell subset sorted from them (not recorded which). V usage is TRBV18 and J usage is TRBJ2-7; 8 bases align to TRBD2. CDR3 loop: CASSPGAGVEEQYF. The CDR3 coding sequence is TGTGCCAGCTCACCGGGAGCGGGAGTCGAAGAGCAGTACTTC.